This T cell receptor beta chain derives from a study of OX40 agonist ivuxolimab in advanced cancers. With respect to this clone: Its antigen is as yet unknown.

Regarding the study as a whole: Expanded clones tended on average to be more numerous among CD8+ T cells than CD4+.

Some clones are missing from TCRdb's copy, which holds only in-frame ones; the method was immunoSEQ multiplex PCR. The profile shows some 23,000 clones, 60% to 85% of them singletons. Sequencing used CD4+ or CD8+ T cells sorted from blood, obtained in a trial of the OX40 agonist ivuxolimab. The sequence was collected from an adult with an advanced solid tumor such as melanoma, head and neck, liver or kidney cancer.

The CDR3 nucleotides read TGTGCCAGCAGCTTCGGGTCCAGTGAAGCTTTCTTT. Its protein is CASSFGSSEAFF. The chain is built from TRBV7-9 and TRBJ1-1; D remains unclear. Germline V gene sequence: CDR1 SEHNR, CDR2 FQNEAQ (reference sequence). V shed 3 bases and J shed 7 bases, with 9 bases lying between them. The CDR3 is 12 residues long.